This TCR beta chain was obtained from a study of CXCR3-negative and CXCR3-positive naive CD8 T cells. Whole-study results and caveats: TRB CDR3s were more hydrophobic in CXCR3-positive than in CXCR3-negative naive cells. Naive CXCR3-negative cells resembled naive CXCR3-positive cells in TRBV-TRBJ usage; memory cells differed.

The authors made the TRB cDNA libraries by 5' RACE using UMI labels. TCRdb re-called the 5' RACE reads and shows each CDR3 protein once, DNA omitted. Recorded for this sample: some 130,000 distinct CDR3 sequences. Among CD8+ T cells, naive ones were CD45RO-CCR7+CD27+CD95-. Concerning this clonotype itself: Its target is unknown.

The V gene's germline CDR1 is MDHEN and CDR2 SYDVKM. This CDR3 spans 17 amino acids. The sequenced sample was naive CXCR3- CD8+ T cells from blood. Subset meaning: CD45RO-CCR7+CD27+CD95- naive CD8+ T cells lacking CXCR3 (TNR3-). The V and J genes are TRBV28 and TRBJ2-7; no DNA is available, so the TRBD1 call from TCRdb remains unchecked. This receptor was obtained from a human donor in good health. Some clones in this sample may be carry-over from other donors' samples. CDR3 region: CASSLWPRVRDSHEQYF.